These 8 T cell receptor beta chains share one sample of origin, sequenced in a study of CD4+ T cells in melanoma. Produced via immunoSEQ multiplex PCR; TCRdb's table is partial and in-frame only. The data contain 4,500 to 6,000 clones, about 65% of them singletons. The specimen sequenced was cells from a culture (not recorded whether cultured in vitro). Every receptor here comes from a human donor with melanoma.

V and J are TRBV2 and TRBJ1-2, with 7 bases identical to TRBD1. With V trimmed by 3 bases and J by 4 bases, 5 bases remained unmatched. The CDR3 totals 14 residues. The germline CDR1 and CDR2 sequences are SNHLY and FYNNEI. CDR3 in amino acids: CASSDLTGFYGYTF. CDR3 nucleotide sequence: TGTGCCAGCAGTGATTTGACAGGGTTCTATGGCTACACCTTC.

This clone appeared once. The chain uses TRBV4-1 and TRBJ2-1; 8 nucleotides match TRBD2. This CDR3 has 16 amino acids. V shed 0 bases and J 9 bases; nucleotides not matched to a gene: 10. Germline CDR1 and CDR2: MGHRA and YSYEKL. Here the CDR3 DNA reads TGCGCCAGCAGCCAAGATTTTCCGGGGGGGCTGGTTGAGCAGTTCTTC. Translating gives CASSQDFPGGLVEQFF.

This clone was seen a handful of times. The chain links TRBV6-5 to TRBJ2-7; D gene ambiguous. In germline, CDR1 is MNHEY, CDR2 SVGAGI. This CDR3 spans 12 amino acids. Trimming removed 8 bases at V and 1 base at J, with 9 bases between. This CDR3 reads CASVTGSYEQYF. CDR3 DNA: TGTGCCAGCGTAACGGGTTCCTACGAGCAGTACTTC.

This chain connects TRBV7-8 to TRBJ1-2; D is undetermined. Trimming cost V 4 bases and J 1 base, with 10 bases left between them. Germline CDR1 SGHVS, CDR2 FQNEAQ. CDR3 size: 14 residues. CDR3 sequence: CASSSRSGNYGYTF. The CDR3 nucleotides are TGTGCCAGCAGCTCTAGGTCGGGTAACTATGGCTACACCTTC.

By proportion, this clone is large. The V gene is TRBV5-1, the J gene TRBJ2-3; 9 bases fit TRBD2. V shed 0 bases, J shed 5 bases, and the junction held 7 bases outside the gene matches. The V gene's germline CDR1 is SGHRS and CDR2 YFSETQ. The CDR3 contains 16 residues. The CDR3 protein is CASSLVASGGLDTQYF. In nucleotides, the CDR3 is TGCGCCAGCAGCTTGGTTGCCAGCGGGGGGTTAGATACGCAGTATTTT.

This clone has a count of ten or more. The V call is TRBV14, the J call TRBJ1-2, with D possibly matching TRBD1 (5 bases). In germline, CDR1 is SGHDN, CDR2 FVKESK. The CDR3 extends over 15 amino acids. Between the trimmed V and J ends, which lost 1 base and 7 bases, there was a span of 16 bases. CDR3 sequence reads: CASSQADSLLRGYTF. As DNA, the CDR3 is TGTGCCAGCAGCCAAGCCGACAGTTTATTGCGTGGCTACACCTTC.

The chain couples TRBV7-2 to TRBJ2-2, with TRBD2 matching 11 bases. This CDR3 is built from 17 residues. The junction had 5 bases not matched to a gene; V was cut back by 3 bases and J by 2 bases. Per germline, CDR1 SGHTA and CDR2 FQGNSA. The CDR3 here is CASSLAGTSGNTGELFF. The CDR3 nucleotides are TGTGCCAGCAGCTTGGCCGGGACTAGCGGAAACACCGGGGAGCTGTTTTTT.

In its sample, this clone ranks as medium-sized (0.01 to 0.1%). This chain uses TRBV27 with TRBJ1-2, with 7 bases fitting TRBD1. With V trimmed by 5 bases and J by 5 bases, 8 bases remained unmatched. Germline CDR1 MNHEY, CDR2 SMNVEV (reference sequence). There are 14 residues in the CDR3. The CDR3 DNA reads TGTGCCAGCAGTCCCCAAGACAGGGTGTATGGCTACACCTTC. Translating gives CASSPQDRVYGYTF.